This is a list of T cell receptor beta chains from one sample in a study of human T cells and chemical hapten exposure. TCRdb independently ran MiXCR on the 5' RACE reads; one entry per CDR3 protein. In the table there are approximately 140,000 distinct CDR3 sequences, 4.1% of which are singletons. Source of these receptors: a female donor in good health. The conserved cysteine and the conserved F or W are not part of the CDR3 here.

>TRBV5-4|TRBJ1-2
ASSPPDRNYGYT
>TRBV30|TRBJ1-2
AWSPPGPQRGYT
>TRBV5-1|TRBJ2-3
ASSLAGRGTDTQY
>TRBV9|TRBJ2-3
ASSQDRAFEIDTQY
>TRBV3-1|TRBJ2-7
ASGFSRAGWTSGGAYEQY
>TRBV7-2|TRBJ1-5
ASSNGQGSNQPQH
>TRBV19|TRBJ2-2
ASSTRSSAGGTGELF
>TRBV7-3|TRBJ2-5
ASSLAMGETQY
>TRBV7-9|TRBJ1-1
ASSPQGTEAF
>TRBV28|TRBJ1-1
ASSLWPGGTEAF
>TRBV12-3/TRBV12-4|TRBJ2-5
ASRSEGVTQY
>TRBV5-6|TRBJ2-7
ASSLVGRGTYEQY
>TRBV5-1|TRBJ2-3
ASSSLGAGTGADTQY
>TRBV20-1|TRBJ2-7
SAEPQGTNHEQY
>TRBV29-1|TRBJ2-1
SVSDLGGELGQGIYNEQF
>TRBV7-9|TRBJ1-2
ASSLAGQGSGYT
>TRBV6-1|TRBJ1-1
ASSECATEAF
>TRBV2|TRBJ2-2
ASNIAGRYTGELF
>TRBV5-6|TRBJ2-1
ASSLDPLKGQF
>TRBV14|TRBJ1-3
ASSQDLLGHSGNTIY
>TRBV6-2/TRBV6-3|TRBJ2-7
ASSSFEEQY
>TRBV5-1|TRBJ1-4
ASSLRTGWEKLF
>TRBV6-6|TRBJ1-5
ASSYSPGGGQPQH
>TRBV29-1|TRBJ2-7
SVVRPETYEQY
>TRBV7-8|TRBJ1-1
ASSHNSRNTEAF